Described below is a single T cell receptor beta chain sequence and its context. Per the study methods: It was from reference gene primer amplification that nucleated cell counts were estimated. The table came from immunoSEQ multiplex PCR; TCRdb's copy has only in-frame clones and leaves some out. V and J calls and clone size come straight from that table; D and trimming were deduced from the DNA. The sample lists roughly 150,000 clones, just under 80% occurring once. These data belong to a study of blood T cell repertoires in COVID-19. Across the study: The origin of the acute and convalescent COVID-19 samples was the United States, Italy and Spain. T cells, B-cell-depleted T cells, or PBMCs supplied cDNA or gDNA.

This CDR3 is 13 amino acids long. The trim removed 5 bases at V and 6 bases at J, leaving 4 bases unmatched. Germline V lookup: CDR1 SGHVS, CDR2 FQNEAQ. The sequencing input was peripheral blood. This chain links TRBV7-8 with TRBJ1-5, with 7 bases that match TRBD1. The sequence derives from an elderly woman with acute or convalescent COVID-19. The CDR3 region has the DNA TGTGCCAGCAGCGGACAGGCTAGTCAGCCCCAGCATTTT. It codes for CASSGQASQPQHF.